One TCR beta chain is described in this entry. Primers for the PCR totalled 60 Vbeta and 13 Jbeta. The table came from immunoSEQ multiplex PCR; TCRdb's copy has only in-frame clones and leaves some out. Its table records about 110,000 clones. This record belongs to a study of cytomegalovirus exposure and HLA in healthy donors. Between the trimmed V and J ends, which lost 6 bases and 4 bases, there was a span of 9 bases. Germline loops: CDR1 DFQATT, CDR2 SNEGSKA (reference sequence). The CDR3 runs to 11 residues. The clonotype comes from a man aged 40-50 years in good health and CMV-seropositive. The sample was PBMCs. This chain links TRBV20-1 with TRBJ2-5; D is ambiguous. As DNA, the CDR3 is TGCAGTGCAAATCAGGTAGAGACCCAGTACTTC. This encodes CSANQVETQYF.